Detailed here is one TCR beta chain. Its matching antigen is unknown. Lactation, pregnancy, uncontrolled infections and other autoimmune diseases were all grounds for excluding patients. Amplification of TCR beta CDR3 regions used RNA transcripts. HTBI-primed RT-PCR formed the first round, and a multiplex PCR formed the second. A single record per CDR3 protein comes from TCRdb applying MiXCR to the multiplex PCR reads. The table shows roughly 1.1 million distinct CDR3 sequences, with about two fifths occurring only once. This sample stems from a study of Graves' ophthalmopathy and Graves' hyperthyroidism. Study conclusions and caveats: The model flagged ophthalmopathy progression at over 60% sensitivity and 72.22% specificity.

The CDR3 has 14 residues. V was shortened by 7 bases and J by 6 bases, with 15 bases between the two germline ends. Per germline, CDR1 MDHEN and CDR2 SYDVKM. The rearrangement uses TRBV28 and TRBJ1-4; D remains ambiguous. The sample taken for sequencing was peripheral blood or thyroid tissue (not recorded which). The source is an adult man with Graves' hyperthyroidism. The CDR3 spells CASNTMSIDEKLFF. CDR3 bases: TGTGCCAGCAACACGATGAGTATTGATGAAAAACTGTTTTTT.